This TCR beta chain originates from a study of blood T cell repertoires in COVID-19. Per the original data handling: Nucleated cell counts were estimated from reference gene primer amplification. The data were produced by immunoSEQ multiplex PCR, yet TCRdb's version contains in-frame clones alone and is incomplete. V and J calls and clone size are those listed in that table; D and trimming were worked out from the DNA. Of 80,000 to 95,000 clones in the sample, around three quarters were seen once. V trimming: 4 bases; J trimming: 4 bases; junction bases outside the gene matches: 6. This CDR3 comprises 15 residues. CDR1 SGHRS and CDR2 YFSETQ come from the germline V gene. Only a few counts were recorded for this clone.

Sequences were obtained from peripheral blood. V and J are TRBV5-1 and TRBJ2-1; 9 bases agree with TRBD2. This clonotype originated in an elderly woman with active or convalescent COVID-19. The chain's CDR3 is CASSRSGGLYNEQFF. The CDR3 DNA reads TGCGCCAGCAGCAGAAGCGGGGGGTTGTACAATGAGCAGTTCTTC.